Below are 8 T cell receptor beta chains sequenced from a single sample in a study of cytomegalovirus exposure and HLA in healthy donors. Primers for the PCR totalled 60 Vbeta and 13 Jbeta. Generated by immunoSEQ multiplex PCR, the TCRdb table keeps only in-frame clones and is missing some. The profile shows 150,000 to 200,000 clones, around 77% of them singletons. Specimen: PBMCs. These receptors were collected from a woman aged 40 to 50 in good health and CMV-seronegative.

The V call is TRBV30, the J call TRBJ2-1; 11 bases are shared with TRBD2. Germline lookup yields CDR1 GTSNPN and CDR2 SVGIG (reference sequence). The CDR3 is made up of 15 amino acids. The trim removed 1 base at V and 7 bases at J, leaving 6 bases unmatched. The CDR3: CAWSGLAGRENEQFF. The CDR3 nucleotides are TGTGCCTGGAGTGGACTAGCGGGAAGGGAAAATGAGCAGTTCTTC. Full variable domain (remainder filled in from reference TRBV30 and TRBJ2-1): SQTIHQWPATLVQPVGSPLSLECTVEGTSNPNLYWYRQAAGRGLQLLFYSVGIGQISSEVPQNLSASRPQDRQFILSSKKLLLSDSGFYLCAWSGLAGRENEQFFGPGTRLTVL.

The chain is built from TRBV5-1 and TRBJ2-3; no clear D gene. Germline V lookup: CDR1 SGHRS, CDR2 YFSETQ. This CDR3 has 15 residues. V was trimmed by 4 bases and J by 3 bases, leaving 15 bases between them. The CDR3 nucleotides read TGCGCCAGCAGCACCACCCCCGGAGTAACAGATACGCAGTATTTT. The encoded protein is CASSTTPGVTDTQYF.

This clone occurred many times. Other DNA sequences in this specimen translate into the identical CDR3. The genes are TRBV6-1 and TRBJ2-3; D gene ambiguous. CDR1 is MNHNS and CDR2 is SASEGT in the germline V gene. This CDR3 spans 12 amino acids. V dropped 6 bases and J dropped 0 bases, with 4 bases sitting between them. Here the CDR3 DNA reads TGTGCCAGCAGGGCCAGCACAGATACGCAGTATTTT. This encodes CASRASTDTQYF.

This chain uses TRBV27 with TRBJ2-5; a weak D match, TRBD2 (7 bases). The germline V gene has CDR1 MNHEY and CDR2 SMNVEV (reference sequence). CDR3 length: 15 residues. V was trimmed by 4 bases and J by 5 bases, leaving 17 bases between them. The CDR3 is CASSSLGGAEETQYF. The CDR3 bases are TGTGCCAGCAGTTCACTGGGGGGGGCCGAGGAGACCCAGTACTTC.

J is TRBJ1-1 and V is TRBV5-1; possible D gene TRBD1, 6 bases. Germline CDR1 is SGHRS and CDR2 is YFSETQ. CDR3 length equals 13 residues. V was clipped by 0 bases and J by 7 bases, with 10 bases between them. The CDR3 DNA is TGCGCCAGCAGCTTGGGACAGGCGGATGAAGCTTTCTTT. Its protein is CASSLGQADEAFF. The full variable domain, with the rest looked up from reference TRBV5-1 and TRBJ1-1, is KAGVTQTPRYLIKTRGQQVTLSCSPISGHRSVSWYQQTPGQGLQFLFEYFSETQRNKGNFPGRFSGRQFSNSRSEMNVSTLELGDSALYLCASSLGQADEAFFGQGTRLTVV.

This chain uses TRBV4-2 with TRBJ2-1, with TRBD2 identical over 8 bases. CDR1 and CDR2 (germline): LGHNA, YNFKEQ. CDR3 length equals 18 residues. Trimming removed 1 base from V and 0 bases from J; junction bases left unmatched: 8. The CDR3 nucleotides are TGTGCCAGCAGCCAAGTTCGCCCGAGCGGGAGCTCCTACAATGAGCAGTTCTTC. Translated, it gives CASSQVRPSGSSYNEQFF.

This chain joins TRBV29-1 and TRBJ1-1; D is unresolved. V was clipped by 1 base and J by 0 bases, with 6 bases between them. The germline gives CDR1 SQVTM, CDR2 ANQGSEA. CDR3 length equals 13 residues. The CDR3 protein is CSVEVEMNTEAFF. The CDR3 DNA is TGCAGCGTTGAAGTGGAGATGAACACTGAAGCTTTCTTT.

The chain couples TRBV2 to TRBJ2-7, with 8 bases fitting TRBD1. This CDR3 region has 15 residues. In germline, CDR1 is SNHLY, CDR2 FYNNEI. V trimming: 6 bases; J trimming: 1 base; junction bases outside the gene matches: 8. CDR3 region: CASRPDRGQSYEQYF. The CDR3 bases are TGTGCCAGCAGGCCCGACAGGGGACAGTCCTACGAGCAGTACTTC.